Following are 4 T cell receptor beta chains from one sample sequenced in a study of naive and memory T cell subsets. Their specific antigens are unknown. Study outcomes and limitations: Possibly reflecting memory cells re-expressing CD45RA, a few larger clonotypes occurred in naive repertoires, especially CD8.

An equimolar mix of two oligonucleotides served as the beta constant-region primer for TRBC1 and TRBC2. The ligated cDNA underwent four PCR rounds using SP2 and nested alpha and beta constant-region primers. MiXCR was run by TCRdb on the UMI-ligation and nested PCR reads, yielding one entry per CDR3 protein. The table includes under 150,000 distinct CDR3 sequences, 15% to 20% detected once. Sequencing used naive CD8+ T cells from blood. The receptors originated from a human donor in good health.

The chain recombines TRBV6-1 with TRBJ1-2; D unclear. The CDR3 is 16 amino acids. CDR1 and CDR2 (germline): MNHNS, SASEGT. Trimming took off 2 bases at V and 1 base at J, with 14 bases between the two ends. CDR3 DNA sequence: TGTGCCAGCAGTGAACGGGGTGAGGGCATTAACTATGGCTACACCTTC. It codes for CASSERGEGINYGYTF.

A few counts support this clonotype. The V and J genes are TRBV4-1 and TRBJ2-1; 7 nucleotides match TRBD1. The trim removed 3 bases at V and 5 bases at J, leaving 7 bases unmatched. Per the germline V gene, CDR1 is MGHRA and CDR2 is YSYEKL. The CDR3 has 15 amino acids. The CDR3 DNA reads as TGCGCCAGCAGCCAGATGGACAGGCCTCACAATGAGCAGTTCTTC. Translating gives CASSQMDRPHNEQFF.

This chain connects TRBV9 to TRBJ2-7; D is ambiguous. The CDR3 has 15 amino acids. Trimming stripped 4 bases from V and 3 bases from J, with 17 bases between. Germline CDR1 is SGDLS and CDR2 is YYNGEE. CDR3 nucleotide sequence: TGTGCCAGCAGCCCGCATAGGGTAGGCGACTACGAGCAGTACTTC. Protein sequence: CASSPHRVGDYEQYF.

This clonotype was observed a few times. The chain combines TRBV12-3 or TRBV12-4 with TRBJ2-3; a weak D match, TRBD1 (5 bases). The CDR3 extends over 14 amino acids. V lost 3 bases and J 5 bases, leaving 12 bases between the germline ends. CDR3 bases: TGTGCCAGCAGTTTGATAAGGGGTGGAGATACGCAGTATTTT. It specifies CASSLIRGGDTQYF.